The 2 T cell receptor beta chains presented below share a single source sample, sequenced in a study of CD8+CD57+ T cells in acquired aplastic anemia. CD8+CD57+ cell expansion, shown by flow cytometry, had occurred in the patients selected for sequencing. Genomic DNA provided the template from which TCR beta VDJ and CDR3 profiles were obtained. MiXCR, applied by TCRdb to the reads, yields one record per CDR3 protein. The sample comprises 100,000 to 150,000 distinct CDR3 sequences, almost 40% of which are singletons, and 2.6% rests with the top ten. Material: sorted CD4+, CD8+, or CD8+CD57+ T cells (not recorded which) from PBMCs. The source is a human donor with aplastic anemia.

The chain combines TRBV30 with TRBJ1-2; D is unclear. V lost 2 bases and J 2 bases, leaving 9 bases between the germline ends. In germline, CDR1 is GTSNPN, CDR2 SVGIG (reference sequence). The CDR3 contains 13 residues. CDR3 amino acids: CAWSLNSNYGYTF. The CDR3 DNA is TGTGCCTGGAGTCTAAATTCAAACTATGGCTACACCTTC.

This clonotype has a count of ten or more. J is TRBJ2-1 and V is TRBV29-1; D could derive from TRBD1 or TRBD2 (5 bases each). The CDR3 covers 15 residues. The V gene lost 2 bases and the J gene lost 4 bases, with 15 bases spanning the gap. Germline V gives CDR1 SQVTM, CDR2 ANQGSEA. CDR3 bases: TGCAGCGTTGAATTGGGTGGGGGACGGTACAATGAGCAGTTCTTC. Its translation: CSVELGGGRYNEQFF.